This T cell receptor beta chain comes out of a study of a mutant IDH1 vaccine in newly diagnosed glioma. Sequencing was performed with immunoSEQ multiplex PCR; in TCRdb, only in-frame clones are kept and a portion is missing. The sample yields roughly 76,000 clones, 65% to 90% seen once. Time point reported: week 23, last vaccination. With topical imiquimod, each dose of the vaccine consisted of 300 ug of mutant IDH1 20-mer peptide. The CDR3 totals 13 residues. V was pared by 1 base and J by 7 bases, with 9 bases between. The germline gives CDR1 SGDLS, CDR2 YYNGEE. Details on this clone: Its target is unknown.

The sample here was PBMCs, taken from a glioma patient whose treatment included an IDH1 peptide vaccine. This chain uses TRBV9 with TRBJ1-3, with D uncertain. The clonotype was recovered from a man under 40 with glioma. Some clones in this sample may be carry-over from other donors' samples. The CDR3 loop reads CASSVNTDNTIYF. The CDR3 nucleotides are TGTGCCAGCAGCGTAAACACGGATAACACCATATATTTT.